The clone carrying this T cell receptor beta chain was picked up one time. Its antigen is undetermined. The primer mix had 60 Vbeta and 13 Jbeta primers. Profiled with immunoSEQ multiplex PCR; TCRdb holds only in-frame clones, not every one. The data show over 100,000 clones, under 70% seen once. This record belongs to a study of cytomegalovirus exposure and HLA in healthy donors. This CDR3 contains 17 residues. Germline lookup yields CDR1 WNHNN and CDR2 SYGVQD (reference sequence). Losses at the gene ends were 4 bases for V and 4 bases for J; bases not matched to a gene: 16. Study-level findings and limits: Within an earlier analysis, most TCR beta V segments proved productive either about 90% or about 30% of the time.

The specimen sequenced was PBMCs. The J gene is TRBJ2-7, the V gene TRBV10-1, with 7 bases fitting TRBD2. The source is a man under 40 in good health and CMV-seropositive. Here the CDR3 DNA reads TGCGCCAGCAGTGTTTGGGGGGTTGACTGGCGGGGGTACGAGCAGTACTTC. Its protein is CASSVWGVDWRGYEQYF.